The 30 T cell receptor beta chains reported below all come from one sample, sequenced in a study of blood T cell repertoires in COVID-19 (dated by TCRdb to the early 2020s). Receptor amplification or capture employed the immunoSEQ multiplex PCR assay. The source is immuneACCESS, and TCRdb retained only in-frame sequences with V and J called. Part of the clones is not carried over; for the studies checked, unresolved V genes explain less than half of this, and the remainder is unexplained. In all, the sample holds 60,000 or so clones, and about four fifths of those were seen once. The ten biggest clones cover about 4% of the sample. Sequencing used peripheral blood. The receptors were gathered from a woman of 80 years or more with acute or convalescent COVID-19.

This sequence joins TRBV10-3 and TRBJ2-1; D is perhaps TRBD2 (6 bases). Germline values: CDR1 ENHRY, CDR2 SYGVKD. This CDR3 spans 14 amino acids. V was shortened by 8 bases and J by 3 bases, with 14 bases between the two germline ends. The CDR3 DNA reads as TGTGCCATCGGAGGGGTTATGGTCTACAATGAGCAGTTCTTC. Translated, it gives CAIGGVMVYNEQFF.

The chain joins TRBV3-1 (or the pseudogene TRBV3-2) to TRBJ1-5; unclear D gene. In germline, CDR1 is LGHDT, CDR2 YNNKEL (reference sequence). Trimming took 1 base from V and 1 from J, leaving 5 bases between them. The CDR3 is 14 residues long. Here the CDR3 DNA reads TGTGCCAGCAGCCAAGGAGGCAGCAATCAGCCCCAGCATTTT. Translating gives CASSQGGSNQPQHF.

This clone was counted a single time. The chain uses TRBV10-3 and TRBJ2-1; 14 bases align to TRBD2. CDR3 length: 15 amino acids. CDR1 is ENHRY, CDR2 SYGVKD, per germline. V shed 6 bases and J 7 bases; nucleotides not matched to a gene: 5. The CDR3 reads CAIRGLAGAINEQFF. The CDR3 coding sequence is TGTGCCATCAGGGGACTAGCGGGGGCGATAAATGAGCAGTTCTTC.

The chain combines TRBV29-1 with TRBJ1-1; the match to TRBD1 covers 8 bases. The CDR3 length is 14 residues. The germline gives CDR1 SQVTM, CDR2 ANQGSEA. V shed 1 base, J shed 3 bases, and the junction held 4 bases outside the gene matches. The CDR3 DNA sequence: TGCAGCGTTGAAGGGGACAGGAGGCACACTGAAGCTTTCTTT. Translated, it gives CSVEGDRRHTEAFF.

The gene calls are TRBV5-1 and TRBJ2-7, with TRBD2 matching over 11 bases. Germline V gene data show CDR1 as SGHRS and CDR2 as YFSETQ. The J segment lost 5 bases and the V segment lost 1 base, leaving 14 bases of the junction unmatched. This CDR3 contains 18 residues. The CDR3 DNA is TGCGCCAGCAGCTTGAGGGGTGTGCCTAGCGGGAGGAACAACGAGCAGTACTTC. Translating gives CASSLRGVPSGRNNEQYF.

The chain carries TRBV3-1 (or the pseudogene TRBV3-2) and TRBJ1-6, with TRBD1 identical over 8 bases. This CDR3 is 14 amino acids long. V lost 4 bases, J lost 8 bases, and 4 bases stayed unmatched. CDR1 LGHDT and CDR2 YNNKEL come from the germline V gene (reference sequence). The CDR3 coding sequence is TGTGCCAGCAGCCGAGACAGGGGTGATTCACCCCTCCACTTT. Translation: CASSRDRGDSPLHF.

The CDR3 DNA reads TGTGCCAGTAGTATAAGTGGGGCGGGGGCAGATACGCAGTATTTT. The encoded protein is CASSISGAGADTQYF. The chain couples TRBV19 to TRBJ2-3; TRBD2 agrees at 7 bases. V lost 2 bases to trimming and J lost 4 bases; unmatched junction nucleotides: 6. This CDR3 comprises 15 residues. The germline V gene has CDR1 LNHDA and CDR2 SQIVND (reference sequence).

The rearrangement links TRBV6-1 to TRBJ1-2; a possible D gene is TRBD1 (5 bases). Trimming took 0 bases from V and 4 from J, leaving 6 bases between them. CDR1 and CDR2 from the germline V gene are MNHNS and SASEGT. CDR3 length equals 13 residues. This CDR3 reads CASSEADSYGYTF. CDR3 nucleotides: TGTGCCAGCAGTGAAGCTGACAGCTATGGCTACACCTTC.

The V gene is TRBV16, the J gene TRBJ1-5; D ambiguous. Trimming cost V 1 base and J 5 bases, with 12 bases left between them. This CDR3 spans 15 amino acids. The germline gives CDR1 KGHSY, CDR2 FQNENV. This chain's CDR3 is CASSQLGGEHQPQHF. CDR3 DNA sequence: TGTGCCAGCAGCCAATTGGGAGGAGAACATCAGCCCCAGCATTTT.

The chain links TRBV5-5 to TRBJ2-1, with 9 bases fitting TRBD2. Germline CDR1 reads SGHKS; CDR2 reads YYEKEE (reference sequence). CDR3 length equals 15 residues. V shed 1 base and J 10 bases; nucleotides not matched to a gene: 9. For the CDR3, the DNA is TGTGCCAGCAGCTTGTTGCCTAGCGGGACGGACGAGCAGTTCTTC. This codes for CASSLLPSGTDEQFF.

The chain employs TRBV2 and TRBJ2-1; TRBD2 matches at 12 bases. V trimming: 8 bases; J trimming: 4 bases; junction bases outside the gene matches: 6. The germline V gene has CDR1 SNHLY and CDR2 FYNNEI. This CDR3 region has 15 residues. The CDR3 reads CASAQLAGGYNEQFF. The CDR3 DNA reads TGTGCCAGCGCCCAACTAGCGGGGGGTTACAATGAGCAGTTCTTC.

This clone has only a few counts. The CDR3 coding sequence is TGTGCCAGCAGCCTAGGGGTAGGAAACACCATATATTTT. Translated: CASSLGVGNTIYF. The J gene is TRBJ1-3, the V gene TRBV27; TRBD1 is a possible D gene (5 bases). The V gene lost 6 bases and the J gene lost 4 bases, with 10 bases spanning the gap. Germline V gene data show CDR1 as MNHEY and CDR2 as SMNVEV (reference sequence). This CDR3 comprises 13 residues.

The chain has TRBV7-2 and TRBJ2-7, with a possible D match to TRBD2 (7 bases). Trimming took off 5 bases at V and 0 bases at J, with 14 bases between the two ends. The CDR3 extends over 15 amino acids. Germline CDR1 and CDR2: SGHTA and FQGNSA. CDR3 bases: TGTGCCAGCAGCAAGGACCGGGGGGCCTCCTACGAGCAGTACTTC. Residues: CASSKDRGASYEQYF. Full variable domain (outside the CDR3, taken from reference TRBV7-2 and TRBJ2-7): GAGVSQSPSNKVTEKGKDVELRCDPISGHTALYWYRQSLGQGLEFLIYFQGNSAPDKSGLPSDRFSAERTGGSVSTLTIQRTQQEDSAVYLCASSKDRGASYEQYFGPGTRLTVT.

Here the CDR3 reads CASSGDRRSSYNSPLHF. CDR3 DNA: TGTGCCAGCAGCGGGGACAGGAGGAGCTCCTATAATTCACCCCTCCACTTT. This chain links TRBV3-1 (or the pseudogene TRBV3-2) with TRBJ1-6; TRBD1 matches at 8 bases. With V trimmed by 5 bases and J by 0 bases, 6 bases remained unmatched. CDR3 length: 17 amino acids. The germline gives CDR1 LGHDT, CDR2 YNNKEL (reference sequence).

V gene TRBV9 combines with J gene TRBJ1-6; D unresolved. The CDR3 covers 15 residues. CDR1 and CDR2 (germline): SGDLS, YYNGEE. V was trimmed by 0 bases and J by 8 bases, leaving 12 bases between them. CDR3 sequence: CASSVAATEYSPLHF. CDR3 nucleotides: TGTGCCAGCAGCGTAGCAGCAACAGAATATTCACCCCTCCACTTT.

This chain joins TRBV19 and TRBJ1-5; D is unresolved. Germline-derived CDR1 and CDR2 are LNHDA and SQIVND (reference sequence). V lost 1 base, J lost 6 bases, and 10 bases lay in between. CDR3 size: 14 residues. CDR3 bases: TGTGCCAGTAGTATAGGAGGGAAACTTCAGCCCCAGCATTTT. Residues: CASSIGGKLQPQHF.

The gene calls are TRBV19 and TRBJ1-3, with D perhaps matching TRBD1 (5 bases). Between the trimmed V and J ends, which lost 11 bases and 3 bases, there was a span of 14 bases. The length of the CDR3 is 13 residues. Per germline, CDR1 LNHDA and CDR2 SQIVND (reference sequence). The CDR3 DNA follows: TGTGCCGTTGGCGGGGCGCTTGGAAACACCATATATTTT. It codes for CAVGGALGNTIYF.

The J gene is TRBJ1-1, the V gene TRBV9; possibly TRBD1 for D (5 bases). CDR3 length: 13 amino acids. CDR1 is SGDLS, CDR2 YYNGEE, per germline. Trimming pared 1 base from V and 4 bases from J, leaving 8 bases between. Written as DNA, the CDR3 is TGTGCCAGCAGCGTACAGGGTGGCACTGAAGCTTTCTTT. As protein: CASSVQGGTEAFF.

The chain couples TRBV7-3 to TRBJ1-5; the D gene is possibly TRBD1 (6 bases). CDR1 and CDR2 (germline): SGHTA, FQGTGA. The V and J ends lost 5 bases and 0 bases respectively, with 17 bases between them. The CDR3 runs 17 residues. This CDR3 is CASSPRGGPYSNQPQHF. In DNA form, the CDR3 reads TGTGCCAGCAGCCCAAGGGGGGGGCCCTATAGCAATCAGCCCCAGCATTTT. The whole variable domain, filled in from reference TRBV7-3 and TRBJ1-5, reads GAGVSQTPSNKVTEKGKYVELRCDPISGHTALYWYRQSLGQGPEFLIYFQGTGAADDSGLPNDRFFAVRPEGSVSTLKIQRTERGDSAVYLCASSPRGGPYSNQPQHFGDGTRLSIL.

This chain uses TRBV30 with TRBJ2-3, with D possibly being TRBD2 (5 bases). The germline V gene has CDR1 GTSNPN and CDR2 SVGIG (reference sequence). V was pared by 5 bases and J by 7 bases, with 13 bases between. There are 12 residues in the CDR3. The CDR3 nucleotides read TGTGCCTGGGGCGCGGGTGGGTATACGCAGTATTTT. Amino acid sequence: CAWGAGGYTQYF. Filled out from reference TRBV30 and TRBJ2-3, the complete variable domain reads SQTIHQWPATLVQPVGSPLSLECTVEGTSNPNLYWYRQAAGRGLQLLFYSVGIGQISSEVPQNLSASRPQDRQFILSSKKLLLSDSGFYLCAWGAGGYTQYFGPGTRLTVL.

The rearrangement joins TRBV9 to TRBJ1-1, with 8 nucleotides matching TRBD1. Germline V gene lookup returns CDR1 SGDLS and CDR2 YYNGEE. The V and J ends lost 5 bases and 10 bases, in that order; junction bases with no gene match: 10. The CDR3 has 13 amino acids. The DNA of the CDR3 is TGTGCCAGCAGTTTACACCCGGACAGGGTAGCTTTCTTT. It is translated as CASSLHPDRVAFF.

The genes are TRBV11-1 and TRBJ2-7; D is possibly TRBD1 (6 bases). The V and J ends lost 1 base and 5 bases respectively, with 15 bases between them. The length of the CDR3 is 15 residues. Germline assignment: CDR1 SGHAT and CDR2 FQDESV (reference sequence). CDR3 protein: CASSLDPGRGHEQYF. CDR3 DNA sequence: TGTGCCAGCAGCTTAGATCCCGGCAGGGGCCACGAGCAGTACTTC.

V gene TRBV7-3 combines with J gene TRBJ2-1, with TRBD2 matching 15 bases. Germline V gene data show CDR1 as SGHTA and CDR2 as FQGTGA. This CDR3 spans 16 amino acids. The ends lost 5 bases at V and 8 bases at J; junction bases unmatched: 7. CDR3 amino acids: CASSPMGLAGGDEQFF. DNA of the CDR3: TGTGCCAGCAGCCCCATGGGACTAGCGGGGGGCGATGAGCAGTTCTTC.

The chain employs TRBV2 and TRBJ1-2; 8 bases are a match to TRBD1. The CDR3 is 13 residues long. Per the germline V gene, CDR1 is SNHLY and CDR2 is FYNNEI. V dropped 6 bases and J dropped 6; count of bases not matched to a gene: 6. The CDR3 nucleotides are TGTGCCAGCAGCCCCCGACAGGGGCATGGCTACACCTTC. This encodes CASSPRQGHGYTF.

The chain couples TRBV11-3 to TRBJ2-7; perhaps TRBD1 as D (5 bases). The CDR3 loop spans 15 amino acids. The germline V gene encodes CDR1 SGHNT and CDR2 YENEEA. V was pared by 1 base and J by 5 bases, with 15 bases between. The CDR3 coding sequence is TGTGCCAGCAGCTTAGGTGCAGGGCGAAGGGACGAGCAGTACTTC. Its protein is CASSLGAGRRDEQYF.

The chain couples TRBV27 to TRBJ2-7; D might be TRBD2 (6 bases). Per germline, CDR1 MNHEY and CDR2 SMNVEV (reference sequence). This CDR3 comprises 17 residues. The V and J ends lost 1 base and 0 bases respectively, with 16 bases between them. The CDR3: CASSLFSGSGRSYEQYF. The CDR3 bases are TGTGCCAGCAGTTTATTTAGCGGAAGCGGGCGCTCCTACGAGCAGTACTTC.

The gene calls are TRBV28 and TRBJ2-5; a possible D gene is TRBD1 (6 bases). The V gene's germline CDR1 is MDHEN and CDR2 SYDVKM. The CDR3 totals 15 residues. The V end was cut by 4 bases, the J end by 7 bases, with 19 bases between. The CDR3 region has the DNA TGTGCCAGCAGTTCATTCCAAGGGGGTTGGGTGACCCAGTACTTC. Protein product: CASSSFQGGWVTQYF.

The CDR3 sequence is CASTPRRAKNNEQFF. CDR3 DNA sequence: TGTGCCAGTACGCCAAGGCGGGCAAAGAACAATGAGCAGTTCTTC. The rearrangement links TRBV19 to TRBJ2-1, with TRBD2 as a possible D gene (5 bases). Germline V CDR1 and CDR2: LNHDA, SQIVND (reference sequence). V lost 7 bases to trimming and J lost 5 bases, with 18 bases between them. This CDR3 is built from 15 residues. The whole variable domain, filled in from reference TRBV19 and TRBJ2-1, reads DGGITQSPKYLFRKEGQNVTLSCEQNLNHDAMYWYRQDPGQGLRLIYYSQIVNDFQKGDIAEGYSVSREKKESFPLTVTSAQKNPTAFYLCASTPRRAKNNEQFFGPGTRLTVL.

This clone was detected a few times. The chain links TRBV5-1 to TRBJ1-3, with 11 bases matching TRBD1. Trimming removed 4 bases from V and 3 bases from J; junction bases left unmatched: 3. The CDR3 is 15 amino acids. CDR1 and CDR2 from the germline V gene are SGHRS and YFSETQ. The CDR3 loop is CASSPDRGLGNTIYF. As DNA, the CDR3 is TGCGCCAGCAGCCCGGACAGGGGGCTTGGAAACACCATATATTTT.

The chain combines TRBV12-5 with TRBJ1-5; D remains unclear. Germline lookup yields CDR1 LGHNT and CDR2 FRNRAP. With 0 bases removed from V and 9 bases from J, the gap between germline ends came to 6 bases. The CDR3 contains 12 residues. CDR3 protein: CASGLVARPQHF. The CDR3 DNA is TGTGCTAGTGGTTTGGTGGCCCGGCCCCAGCATTTT.